These 8 T cell receptor beta chains share one sample of origin, sequenced in a study of blood T cell repertoires in COVID-19. The assay was immunoSEQ multiplex PCR, and TCRdb's table has in-frame clones only and misses some. This sample yields about 150,000 clones, of which roughly nine tenths are seen a single time; roughly 15% belongs to the top ten. Specimen: peripheral blood. The receptor source for this set is a woman aged 40-49 years with acute or convalescent COVID-19.

V usage is TRBV3-1 (or the pseudogene TRBV3-2) and J usage is TRBJ1-1; 7 bases are shared with TRBD1. This CDR3 is 13 amino acids long. The V gene end was trimmed by 4 bases and the J gene end by 6 bases; junction bases not matched to a gene: 5. Per germline, CDR1 LGHDT and CDR2 YNNKEL (reference sequence). The CDR3 nucleotides are TGTGCCAGCAGCCCGACAGGGTATCCTGAAGCTTTCTTT. The encoded protein is CASSPTGYPEAFF.

V usage is TRBV5-4 and J usage is TRBJ2-1; D not resolved. Germline V gives CDR1 SGHNT, CDR2 YYREEE (reference sequence). V lost 2 bases and J lost 7, with 4 bases in between. The CDR3 spans 11 residues. This chain's CDR3 is CASSFGNEQFF. As DNA, the CDR3 is TGTGCCAGCAGCTTCGGGAATGAGCAGTTCTTC.

The CDR3 is CASSTGGPSGEQFF. As DNA, the CDR3 is TGTGCCAGCAGTACAGGCGGACCGTCCGGTGAGCAGTTCTTC. This rearrangement joins TRBV6-5 to TRBJ2-1, with D possibly TRBD1 on 5 matching bases. The CDR3 loop spans 14 amino acids. Trimming removed 5 bases at V and 9 bases at J, with 17 bases between. Germline V gives CDR1 MNHEY, CDR2 SVGAGI.

The chain joins TRBV7-3 to TRBJ2-2, with D possibly TRBD1 on 5 matching bases. Germline lookup yields CDR1 SGHTA and CDR2 FQGTGA. This CDR3 region has 13 residues. The V end was cut by 5 bases, the J end by 1 base, with 5 bases between. CDR3 loop: CASSQGNTGELFF. The CDR3 DNA sequence: TGTGCCAGCAGCCAGGGGAACACCGGGGAGCTGTTTTTT.

This sequence joins TRBV6-5 and TRBJ1-5; 8 nucleotides agree with TRBD1. Germline CDR1 is MNHEY and CDR2 is SVGAGI. V lost 5 bases to trimming and J lost 5 bases; unmatched junction nucleotides: 5. The CDR3 runs 14 residues. This chain's CDR3 is CASSTGQGHQPQHF. CDR3 nucleotides: TGTGCCAGCAGTACCGGACAGGGACATCAGCCCCAGCATTTT.

V gene TRBV27 combines with J gene TRBJ2-7; 11 bases align to TRBD2. The trim removed 3 bases at V and 6 bases at J, leaving 10 bases unmatched. The CDR3 has 16 amino acids. CDR1 and CDR2 from the germline V gene are MNHEY and SMNVEV (reference sequence). Here the CDR3 reads CASSFSTSGSGFEQYF. For the CDR3, the DNA is TGTGCCAGCAGTTTCTCCACTAGCGGGAGTGGGTTCGAGCAGTACTTC.

The chain employs TRBV5-4 and TRBJ2-2, with TRBD2 matching 10 bases. With V trimmed by 3 bases and J by 0 bases, 8 bases remained unmatched. Germline CDR1 SGHNT, CDR2 YYREEE (reference sequence). The CDR3 has 18 residues. CDR3 residues: CASSSGSGGPANTGELFF. CDR3 nucleotide sequence: TGTGCCAGCAGCTCAGGTAGCGGGGGGCCCGCGAACACCGGGGAGCTGTTTTTT.

The V call is TRBV28, the J call TRBJ2-3, with D possibly matching TRBD1 (6 bases). The germline V gene has CDR1 MDHEN and CDR2 SYDVKM. CDR3 size: 15 residues. The V and J ends lost 2 bases and 2 bases respectively, with 11 bases between them. The CDR3 here is CASSLPDSFTDTQYF. CDR3 nucleotides: TGTGCCAGCAGTTTACCGGACAGTTTCACAGATACGCAGTATTTT.